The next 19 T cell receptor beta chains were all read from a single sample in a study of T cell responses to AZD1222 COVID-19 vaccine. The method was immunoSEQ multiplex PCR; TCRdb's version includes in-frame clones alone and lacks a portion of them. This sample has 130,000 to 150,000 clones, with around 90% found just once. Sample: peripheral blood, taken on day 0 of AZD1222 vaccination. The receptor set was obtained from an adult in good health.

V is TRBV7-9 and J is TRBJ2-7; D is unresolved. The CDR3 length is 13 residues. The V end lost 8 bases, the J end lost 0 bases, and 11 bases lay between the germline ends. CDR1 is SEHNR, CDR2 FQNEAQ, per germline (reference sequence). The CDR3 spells CASPLGLSYEQYF. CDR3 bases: TGTGCCAGCCCCCTCGGGCTCTCCTACGAGCAGTACTTC.

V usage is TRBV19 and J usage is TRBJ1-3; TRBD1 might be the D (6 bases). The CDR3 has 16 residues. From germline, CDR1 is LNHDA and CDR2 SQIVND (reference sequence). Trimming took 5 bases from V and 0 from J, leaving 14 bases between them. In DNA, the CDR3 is TGTGCCAGTAGTCCCCGACAGGTAACCTCTGGAAACACCATATATTTT. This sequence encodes CASSPRQVTSGNTIYF.

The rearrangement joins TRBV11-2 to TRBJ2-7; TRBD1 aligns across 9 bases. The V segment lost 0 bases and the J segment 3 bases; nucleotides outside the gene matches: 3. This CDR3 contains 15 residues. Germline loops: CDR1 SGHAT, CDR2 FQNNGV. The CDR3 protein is CASSLDGTGYYEQYF. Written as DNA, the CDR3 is TGTGCCAGCAGCTTAGATGGGACAGGGTACTACGAGCAGTACTTC. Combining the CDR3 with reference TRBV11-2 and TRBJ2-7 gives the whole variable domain EAGVAQSPRYKIIEKRQSVAFWCNPISGHATLYWYQQILGQGPKLLIQFQNNGVVDDSQLPKDRFSAERLKGVDSTLKIQPAKLEDSAVYLCASSLDGTGYYEQYFGPGTRLTVT.

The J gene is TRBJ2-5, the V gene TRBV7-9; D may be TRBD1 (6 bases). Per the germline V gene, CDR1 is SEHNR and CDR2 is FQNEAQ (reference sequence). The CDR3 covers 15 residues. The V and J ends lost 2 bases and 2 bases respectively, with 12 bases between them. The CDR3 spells CASSLTDSFQETQYF. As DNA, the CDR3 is TGTGCCAGCAGCTTAACGGACAGCTTTCAAGAGACCCAGTACTTC.

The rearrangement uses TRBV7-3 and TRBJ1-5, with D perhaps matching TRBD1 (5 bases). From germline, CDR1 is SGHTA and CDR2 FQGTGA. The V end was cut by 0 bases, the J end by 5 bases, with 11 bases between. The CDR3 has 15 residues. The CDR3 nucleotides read TGTGCCAGCAGCTTAACGGGACCGAGTGATCAGCCCCAGCATTTT. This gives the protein CASSLTGPSDQPQHF.

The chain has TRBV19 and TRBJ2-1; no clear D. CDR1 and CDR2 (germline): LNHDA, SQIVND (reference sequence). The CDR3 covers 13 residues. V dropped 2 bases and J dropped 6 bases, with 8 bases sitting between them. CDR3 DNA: TGTGCCAGTAGTATAATCCCGCGCAATGAGCAGTTCTTC. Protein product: CASSIIPRNEQFF. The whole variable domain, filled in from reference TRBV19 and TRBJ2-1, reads DGGITQSPKYLFRKEGQNVTLSCEQNLNHDAMYWYRQDPGQGLRLIYYSQIVNDFQKGDIAEGYSVSREKKESFPLTVTSAQKNPTAFYLCASSIIPRNEQFFGPGTRLTVL.

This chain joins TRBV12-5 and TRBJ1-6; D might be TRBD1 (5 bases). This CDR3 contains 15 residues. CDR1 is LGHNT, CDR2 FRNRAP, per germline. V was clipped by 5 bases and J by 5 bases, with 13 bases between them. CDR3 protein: CASGPPGVDNSPLHF. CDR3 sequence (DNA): TGTGCTAGTGGTCCCCCGGGGGTAGATAATTCACCCCTCCACTTT.

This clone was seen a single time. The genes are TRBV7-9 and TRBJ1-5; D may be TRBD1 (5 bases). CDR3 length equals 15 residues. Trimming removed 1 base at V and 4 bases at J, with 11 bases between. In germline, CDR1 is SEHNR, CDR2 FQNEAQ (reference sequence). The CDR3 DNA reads TGTGCCAGCAGCTTAGGCGACAGTACAAATCAGCCCCAGCATTTT. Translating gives CASSLGDSTNQPQHF.

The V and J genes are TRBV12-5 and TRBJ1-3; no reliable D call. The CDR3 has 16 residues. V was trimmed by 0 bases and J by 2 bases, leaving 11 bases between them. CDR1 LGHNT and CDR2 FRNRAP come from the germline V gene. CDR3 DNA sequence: TGTGCTAGTGGTTTGGTTACAGCTGGCCCTGGAAACACCATATATTTT. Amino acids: CASGLVTAGPGNTIYF.

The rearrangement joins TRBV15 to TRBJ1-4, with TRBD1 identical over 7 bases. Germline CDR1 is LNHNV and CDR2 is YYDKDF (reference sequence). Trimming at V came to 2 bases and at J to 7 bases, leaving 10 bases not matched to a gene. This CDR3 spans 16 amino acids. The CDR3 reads CATSRQGDFFAEKLFF. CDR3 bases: TGTGCCACCAGCAGACAGGGGGACTTTTTTGCTGAAAAACTGTTTTTT.

This chain's CDR3 is CASSLDRAGTEAFF. The CDR3 coding sequence is TGCGCCAGCAGCCTCGACAGGGCGGGCACTGAAGCTTTCTTT. The chain employs TRBV4-3 and TRBJ1-1, with 7 bases identical to TRBD1. Germline-derived CDR1 and CDR2 are LGHNA and YSLEER. The CDR3 consists of 14 residues. V shed 4 bases and J 4 bases; nucleotides not matched to a gene: 6.

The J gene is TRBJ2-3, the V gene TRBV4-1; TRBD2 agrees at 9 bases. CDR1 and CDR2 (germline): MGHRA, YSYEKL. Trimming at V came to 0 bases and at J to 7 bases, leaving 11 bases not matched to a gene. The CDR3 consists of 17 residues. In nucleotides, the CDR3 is TGCGCCAGCAGCCAAGAAGGGCTAGCGGGAATCTCTTATACGCAGTATTTT. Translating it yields CASSQEGLAGISYTQYF.

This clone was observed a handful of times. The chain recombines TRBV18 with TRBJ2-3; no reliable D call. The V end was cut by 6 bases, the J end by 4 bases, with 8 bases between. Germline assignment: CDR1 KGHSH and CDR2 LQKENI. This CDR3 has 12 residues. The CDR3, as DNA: TGTGCCAGCTCCCCGGCATCAGATACGCAGTATTTT. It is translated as CASSPASDTQYF.

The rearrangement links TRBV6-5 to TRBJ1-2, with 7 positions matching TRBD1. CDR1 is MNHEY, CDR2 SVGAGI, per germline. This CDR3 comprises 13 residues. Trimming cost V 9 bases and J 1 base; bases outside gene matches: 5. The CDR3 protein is CASMDRINYGYTF. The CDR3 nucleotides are TGTGCCAGTATGGACAGGATTAACTATGGCTACACCTTC.

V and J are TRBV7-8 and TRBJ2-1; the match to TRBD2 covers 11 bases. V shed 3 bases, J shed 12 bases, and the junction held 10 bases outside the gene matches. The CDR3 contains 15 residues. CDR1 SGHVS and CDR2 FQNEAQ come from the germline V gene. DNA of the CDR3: TGTGCCAGCAGCTTTCCCCATAGCGGGGGGGCCGGGCAGTTCTTC. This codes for CASSFPHSGGAGQFF.

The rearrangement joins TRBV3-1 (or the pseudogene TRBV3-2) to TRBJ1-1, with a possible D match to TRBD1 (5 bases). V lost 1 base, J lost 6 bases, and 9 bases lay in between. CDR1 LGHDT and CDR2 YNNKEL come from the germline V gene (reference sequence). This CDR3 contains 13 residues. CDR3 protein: CASSQGSTAEAFF. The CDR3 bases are TGTGCCAGCAGCCAAGGGTCGACAGCTGAAGCTTTCTTT.

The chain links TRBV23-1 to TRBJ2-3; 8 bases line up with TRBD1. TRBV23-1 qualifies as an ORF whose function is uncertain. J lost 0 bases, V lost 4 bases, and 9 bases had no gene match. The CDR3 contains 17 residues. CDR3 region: CASSRSQGADSTDTQYF. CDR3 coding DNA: TGCGCCAGCAGTCGGTCGCAGGGGGCGGATAGCACAGATACGCAGTATTTT.

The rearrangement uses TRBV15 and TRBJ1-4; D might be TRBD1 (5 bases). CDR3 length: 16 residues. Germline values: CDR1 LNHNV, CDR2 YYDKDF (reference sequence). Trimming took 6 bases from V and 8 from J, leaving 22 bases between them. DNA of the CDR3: TGTGCCACCAGGAAATCACTCAGGGTAATAGAGGAAAAACTGTTTTTT. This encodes CATRKSLRVIEEKLFF.

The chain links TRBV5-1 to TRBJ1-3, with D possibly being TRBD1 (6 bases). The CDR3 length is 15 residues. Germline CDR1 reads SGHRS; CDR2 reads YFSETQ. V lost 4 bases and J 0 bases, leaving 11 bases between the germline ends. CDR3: CASSVQGISGNTIYF. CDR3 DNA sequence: TGCGCCAGCAGCGTACAGGGAATCTCTGGAAACACCATATATTTT.